The subject of this entry is one T cell receptor beta chain. The isolated RNA, all of it, was reverse transcribed, so expressed TCRB transcripts were what got sequenced. The table came from immunoSEQ multiplex PCR; TCRdb's copy has only in-frame clones and leaves some out. The sample lists over 700,000 clones; roughly a sixth were seen once. This record comes from a study of beta chain features in type 1 diabetes. The TCR originated in a woman aged 18 to 35 in good health. The material sequenced was naive CD4+ T cells from blood.

The CDR3 sequence is CASSRGDRGYGYTF. The CDR3 DNA is TGTGCCAGCAGTCGAGGCGACAGGGGGTACGGCTACACCTTC. The rearrangement uses TRBV6-5 and TRBJ1-2; 9 bases align to TRBD1. The germline V gene encodes CDR1 MNHEY and CDR2 SVGAGI. Trimming took 5 bases from V and 8 from J; bases not matched to a gene: 9. This CDR3 spans 14 amino acids.